Following are 14 T cell receptor beta chains from one sample sequenced in a study of blood T cells in healthy people across ages. A J-beta primer mix and a sample-barcoded 5' primer were used in a second PCR of roughly 6 to 11 cycles. TCRdb re-analysed the 5' RACE reads in MiXCR, keeping a single row per CDR3 protein. Of around 800,000 distinct CDR3 sequences in the sample, 35% to 60% are singletons; the top ten hold roughly 20%. Sequencing was performed on blood. The source of these receptors is an elderly man in good health.

This clonotype occurred a few times. The chain joins TRBV12-3 or TRBV12-4 to TRBJ2-4; 7 nucleotides align to TRBD1. With the DNA end fitting TRBJ2-7 better, the J assignment may be wrong. The CDR3 loop spans 14 amino acids. CDR3 DNA: TGTGCCAGCAGTTTAGCAAGGGGGCAGTACGAGCAGTACTTC. This sequence encodes CASSLARGQYEQYF.

This clonotype was seen many times. The chain combines TRBV11-2 with TRBJ2-3; TRBD2 matches 7 bases. The CDR3 spans 16 residues. V lost 1 base and J lost 7; bases outside the gene matches: 11. Looked up from germline, CDR1 is SGHAT and CDR2 is FQNNGV. The CDR3 spells CASSLVPRESGNTQYF. In nucleotides, the CDR3 is TGTGCCAGCAGCTTAGTCCCGCGGGAGAGTGGAAATACGCAGTATTTT.

This chain joins TRBV27 and TRBJ2-1; possibly TRBD1 for D (6 bases). The CDR3 spans 15 residues. Trimming removed 2 bases from V and 5 bases from J, with 13 bases in between. Germline V gene data show CDR1 as MNHEY and CDR2 as SMNVEV (reference sequence). The CDR3 DNA reads as TGTGCCAGCAGTTTAAACAGGGTGGTTCACAATGAGCAGTTCTTC. Translated, it gives CASSLNRVVHNEQFF.

Points on this clonotype: It may be a read error: a sequence one base away is much more abundant. The chain couples TRBV27 to TRBJ2-4; TRBD1 might be the D (6 bases). The DNA end is more similar to TRBJ2-7, so the J call may be wrong. The CDR3 is made up of 12 amino acids. Germline V CDR1 and CDR2: MNHEY, SMNVEV (reference sequence). The CDR3 region is CASRIRGDEQYF. CDR3 DNA: TGTGCCAGCAGGATCAGGGGAGACGAGCAGTACTTC.

The CDR3 region has the DNA TGTGCCAGCAGCCAAGAGTCGCCCGGGACTCTGCCGGGAGAGACCCAGTACTTC. It yields the protein CASSQESPGTLPGETQYF. The chain recombines TRBV4-2 with TRBJ2-5; D might be TRBD2 (6 bases). V lost 0 bases to trimming and J lost 4 bases, with 21 bases between them. Germline V gene sequence: CDR1 LGHNA, CDR2 YNFKEQ. The CDR3 consists of 18 residues.

This clonotype has just a few counts. The chain is built from TRBV12-3 or TRBV12-4 and TRBJ2-5; 9 bases fit TRBD2. CDR3 length: 14 amino acids. V shed 6 bases and J 11 bases; nucleotides not matched to a gene: 13. The CDR3 DNA reads TGTGCCAGCAGCAATCCGGGACTAGCAAGGGAGCAGTACTTC. Its protein is CASSNPGLAREQYF.

The V and J genes are TRBV24-1 and TRBJ1-5; 8 bases fit TRBD1. CDR1 and CDR2 from the germline V gene are KGHDR and SFDVKD. The junction had 5 bases not matched to a gene; V was cut back by 4 bases and J by 4 bases. The CDR3 extends over 15 amino acids. The CDR3 reads CATSDPNRGNQPQHF. For the CDR3, the DNA is TGTGCCACCAGTGACCCTAACAGGGGGAATCAGCCCCAGCATTTT.

V usage is TRBV7-2 and J usage is TRBJ2-7; 7 nucleotides line up with TRBD1. CDR3 length: 16 residues. With 3 bases clipped from V and 2 bases from J, the junction kept 10 bases outside the gene matches. The germline V gene has CDR1 SGHTA and CDR2 FQGNSA. The CDR3 DNA reads as TGTGCCAGCAGCTTGGGAATACAGGGGTCCCCCTACGAGCAGTACTTC. Amino acids: CASSLGIQGSPYEQYF.

Notes on this clonotype: Since a much larger clone is just one base distant, this may be a read error. The chain recombines TRBV4-1 with TRBJ2-3, with TRBD1 identical over 9 bases. After removal of 0 bases from V and 3 bases from J, the junction contained 1 base not matched to a gene. The germline gives CDR1 MGHRA, CDR2 YSYEKL. The CDR3 spans 15 residues. The CDR3 sequence is CASSQDGTGTDTQYF. In DNA form, the CDR3 reads TGCGCCAGCAGCCAAGACGGGACAGGGACAGATACGCAGTATTTT.

The J gene is TRBJ2-7, the V gene TRBV5-1; 9 bases fit TRBD2. Germline trimming cut 0 bases from V and 7 bases from J; bases unmatched to any gene: 8. There are 15 residues in the CDR3. Germline values: CDR1 SGHRS, CDR2 YFSETQ. The CDR3 protein is CASSLDGGRVWEQYF. CDR3 in DNA: TGCGCCAGCAGCTTGGACGGCGGGAGGGTTTGGGAGCAGTACTTC.

As regards this clonotype: The junction does not match germline at one end; this may be a read error. The chain carries TRBV7-2 and TRBJ2-1; 14 positions agree with TRBD2. Germline CDR1 is SGHTA and CDR2 is FQGNSA. The CDR3 consists of 17 residues. For the CDR3, the DNA is TGTGCCAGCAGCTTTAGTTCGGGACTAGCGGGGGACAATGAGCAGTTCTTT. It specifies CASSFSSGLAGDNEQFF.

The chain couples TRBV6-1 to TRBJ1-2, with D uncertain. Looked up from germline, CDR1 is MNHNS and CDR2 is SASEGT. CDR3 length: 15 amino acids. Trimming cost V 8 bases and J 8 bases, with 24 bases left between them. The CDR3 DNA reads TGTGCCAGCCCTGCAACGGGAAAGGATATATGGGGCTACACCTTC. It codes for CASPATGKDIWGYTF.

This clonotype was observed a few times. A junction end diverges from the germline sequence, so it may reflect a read error. This sequence joins TRBV7-2 and TRBJ2-7; 7 bases align to TRBD1. The CDR3 spans 15 residues. The germline V gene has CDR1 SGHTA and CDR2 FQGNSA. DNA for the CDR3: TGTGCCAGCAGCGTAGCAAACAGGGGATCTTACGAGCAGTACTTC. Translated, it gives CASSVANRGSYEQYF.

The chain links TRBV9 to TRBJ2-1; 8 bases are shared with TRBD1. V shed 0 bases, J shed 2 bases, and the junction held 10 bases outside the gene matches. Germline V gene data show CDR1 as SGDLS and CDR2 as YYNGEE. The length of the CDR3 is 18 residues. The CDR3 coding sequence is TGTGCCAGCAGCGTAGGCTTAAGAGAGACAGGGGCCTACAATGAGCAGTTCTTC. This codes for CASSVGLRETGAYNEQFF. The full variable domain, rest sourced from reference TRBV9 and TRBJ2-1, is DSGVTQTPKHLITATGQRVTLRCSPRSGDLSVYWYQQSLDQGLQFLIQYYNGEERAKGNILERFSAQQFPDLHSELNLSSLELGDSALYFCASSVGLRETGAYNEQFFGPGTRLTVL.